This T cell receptor (beta chain) came from a study of cytomegalovirus exposure and HLA in healthy donors. Regarding the study as a whole: Cytomegalovirus association was listed for around 170 TCR beta chains.

For this clone: Its antigen is undetermined.

It was with 60 Vbeta and 13 Jbeta primers that the PCR ran. Profiled with immunoSEQ multiplex PCR; TCRdb holds only in-frame clones, not every one. The sample yields approximately 150,000 clones, roughly 85% seen once. This CDR3 has 14 residues. V lost 5 bases and J lost 2, with 11 bases in between. Germline V gene sequence: CDR1 PRHDT, CDR2 FYEKMQ (reference sequence). V is TRBV13 and J is TRBJ2-3; D not certain. The sequence was obtained from a man aged 40-55 years in good health and CMV-seronegative. The specimen was PBMCs. CDR3 DNA sequence: TGTGCCAGCAGCCCCCGACATGTCACAGATACGCAGTATTTT. Protein: CASSPRHVTDTQYF.